This note documents a single T cell receptor beta chain sequence. Its antigen is not known. Since a much larger clone is just one base distant, this may be a read error. This sample was taken from a study of T-cell reconstitution after alpha-beta-depleted transplantation in children. Unique molecular identifiers were used to barcode this TCRbeta library. TCRdb called the PCR reads again in MiXCR, with one record for every CDR3 protein. The sample consists of hundreds of thousands of distinct CDR3 sequences, less than 15% of them appearing once. The CDR3 covers 15 residues. The germline CDR1 and CDR2 sequences are ENHRY and SYGVKD. The study's findings and limits: Several hundred expanded graft clones reportedly supplied alpha-beta T cells about two months after transplant.

V usage is TRBV10-3 and J usage is TRBJ2-3; D is possibly TRBD1 (6 bases). Specimen: PBMCs, collected before TCRalphabeta/CD19-depleted stem cell transplant. The sequence was obtained from a girl aged 2 to 9 with congenital amegakaryocytic thrombocytopenia, due to receive a stem cell transplant. The chain's CDR3 is CAISIGGALGDTQCF. CDR3 bases: TGTGCCATCAGTATAGGGGGAGCCCTCGGGGATACGCAGTGTTTT.